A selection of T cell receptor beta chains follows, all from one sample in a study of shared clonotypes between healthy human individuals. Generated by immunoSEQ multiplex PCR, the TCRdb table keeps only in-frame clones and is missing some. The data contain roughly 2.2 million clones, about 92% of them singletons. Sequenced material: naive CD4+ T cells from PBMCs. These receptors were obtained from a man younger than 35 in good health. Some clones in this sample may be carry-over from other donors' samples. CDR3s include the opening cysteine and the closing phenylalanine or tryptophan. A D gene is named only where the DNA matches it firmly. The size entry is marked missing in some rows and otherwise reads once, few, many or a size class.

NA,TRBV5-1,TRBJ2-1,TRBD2,CASSLGTGGRGDYNEQFF,TGCGCCAGCAGCTTGGGTACCGGCGGGAGAGGGGACTACAATGAGCAGTTCTTC
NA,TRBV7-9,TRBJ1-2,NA,CASSLFRNQDYGYTF,TGTGCCAGCAGCTTATTCAGAAATCAGGACTATGGCTACACCTTC
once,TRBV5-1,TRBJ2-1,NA,CASSPSGPRNEQFF,TGCGCCAGCAGCCCCTCCGGGCCGAGGAATGAGCAGTTCTTC
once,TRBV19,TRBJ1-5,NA,CASTLSWGGGTYSNQPQHF,TGTGCCAGTACTCTCTCTTGGGGTGGAGGGACGTATAGCAATCAGCCCCAGCATTTT
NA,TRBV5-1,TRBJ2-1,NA,CASSLEGSTNEQFF,TGCGCCAGCAGCTTGGAAGGGTCTACCAATGAGCAGTTCTTC
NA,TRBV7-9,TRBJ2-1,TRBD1,CASSSKQGAKDEQFF,TGTGCCAGCAGCTCCAAACAGGGGGCAAAAGATGAGCAGTTCTTC
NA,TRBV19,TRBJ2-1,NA,CASSSHNEQFF,TGTGCCAGTAGTTCCCACAATGAGCAGTTCTTC
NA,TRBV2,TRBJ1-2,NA,CASSDATF,TGTGCCAGCAGTGATGCCACCTTC
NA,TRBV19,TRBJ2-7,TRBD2,CASSRLAGAYEQYF,TGTGCCAGTAGTCGACTAGCGGGGGCCTACGAGCAGTACTTC
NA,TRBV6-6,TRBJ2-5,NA,CASSYRRGPNQETQYF,TGTGCCAGCAGTTATAGGCGGGGGCCAAACCAAGAGACCCAGTACTTC
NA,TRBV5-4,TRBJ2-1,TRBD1,CASSLDGRGRLRSYNEQFF,TGTGCCAGCAGCTTGGATGGCAGGGGGAGACTCCGTTCCTACAATGAGCAGTTCTTC
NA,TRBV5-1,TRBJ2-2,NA,CASSSAVPRTGELFF,TGCGCCAGCAGCTCAGCAGTGCCGCGGACCGGGGAGCTGTTTTTT
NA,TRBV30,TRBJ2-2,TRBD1,CAWSGQGIGELFF,TGTGCCTGGAGCGGACAGGGAATCGGGGAGCTGTTTTTT
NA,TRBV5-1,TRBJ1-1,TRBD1,CASSPTDRGPGEAFF,TGCGCCAGCAGCCCTACGGACAGGGGGCCGGGTGAAGCTTTCTTT
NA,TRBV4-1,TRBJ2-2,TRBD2,CASSARGLAGNTGELFF,TGCGCCAGCAGCGCCCGCGGACTAGCGGGAAACACCGGGGAGCTGTTTTTT
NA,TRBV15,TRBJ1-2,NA,CATSMDGSYGYTF,TGTGCCACCAGCATGGACGGGAGCTATGGCTACACCTTC
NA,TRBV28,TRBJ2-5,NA,CASSPLGLSEETQYF,TGTGCCAGCAGCCCCTTGGGTCTGTCCGAAGAGACCCAGTACTTC
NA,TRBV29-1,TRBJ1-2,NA,CSVEARAGYGYTF,TGCAGCGTTGAGGCAAGGGCCGGCTATGGCTACACCTTC
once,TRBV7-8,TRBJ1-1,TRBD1,CASSLVGRDSEAFF,TGTGCCAGCAGCTTAGTAGGCCGGGACAGTGAAGCTTTCTTT
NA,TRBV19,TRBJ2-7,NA,CASSIFHGVTYEQYF,TGTGCCAGTAGTATATTTCACGGGGTCACCTACGAGCAGTACTTC
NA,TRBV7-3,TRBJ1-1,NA,CASSLTGEGAEAFF,TGTGCCAGCAGCTTAACGGGGGAAGGGGCTGAAGCTTTCTTT
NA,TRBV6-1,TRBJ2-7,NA,CASRPDGTVPQYF,TGTGCCAGCAGGCCCGATGGGACGGTCCCGCAGTACTTC
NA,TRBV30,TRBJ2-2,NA,CAWSRGDPNTGELFF,TGTGCCTGGAGCAGGGGAGACCCGAACACCGGGGAGCTGTTTTTT
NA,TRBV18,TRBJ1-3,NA,CASSPPGQAGGNTIYF,TGTGCCAGCTCACCACCGGGGCAGGCGGGAGGAAACACCATATATTTT
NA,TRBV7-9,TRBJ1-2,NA,CASSLEGRTFGGYTF,TGTGCCAGCAGCTTAGAAGGGAGAACCTTCGGTGGCTACACCTTC
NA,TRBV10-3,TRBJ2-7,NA,CAISGGSSYEQYF,TGTGCCATCAGTGGAGGGTCCTCCTACGAGCAGTACTTC
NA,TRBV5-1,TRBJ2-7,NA,CASSLDYSYEQYF,TGCGCCAGCAGCCTAGACTACTCCTACGAGCAGTACTTC
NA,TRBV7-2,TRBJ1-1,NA,CASSSGRAEAFF,TGTGCCAGCAGCTCAGGGAGGGCTGAAGCTTTCTTT
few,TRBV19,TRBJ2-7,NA,CASSNYYEQYF,TGTGCCAGTAGTAACTACTACGAGCAGTACTTC
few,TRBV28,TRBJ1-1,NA,CASRQGNTNTEAFF,TGTGCCAGCAGGCAGGGAAATACGAACACTGAAGCTTTCTTT